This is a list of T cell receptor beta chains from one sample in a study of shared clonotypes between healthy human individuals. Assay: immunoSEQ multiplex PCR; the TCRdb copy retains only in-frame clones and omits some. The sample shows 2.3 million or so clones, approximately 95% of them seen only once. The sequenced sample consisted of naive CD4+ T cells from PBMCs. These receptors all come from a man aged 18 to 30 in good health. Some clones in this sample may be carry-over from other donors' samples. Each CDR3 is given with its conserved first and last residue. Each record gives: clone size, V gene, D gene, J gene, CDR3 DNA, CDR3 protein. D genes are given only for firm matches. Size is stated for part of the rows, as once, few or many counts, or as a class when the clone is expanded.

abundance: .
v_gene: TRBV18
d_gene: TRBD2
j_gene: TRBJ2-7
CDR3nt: TGTGCCAGCTCGCCGGGACTAGCGTTAGACTACGAGCAGTACTTC
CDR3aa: CASSPGLALDYEQYF

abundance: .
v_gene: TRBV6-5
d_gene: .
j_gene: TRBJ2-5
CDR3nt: TGTGCCAGCAGTTACTTGGGGGAAGAGACCCAGTACTTC
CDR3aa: CASSYLGEETQYF

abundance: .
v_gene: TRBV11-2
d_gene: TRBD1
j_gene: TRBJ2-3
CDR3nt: TGTGCCAGCAGCCCAGGACAGGGCACAGATACGCAGTATTTT
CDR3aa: CASSPGQGTDTQYF

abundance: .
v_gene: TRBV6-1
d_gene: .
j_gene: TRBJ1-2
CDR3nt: TGTGCCAGCAGTGAATCGGTTATGATAGGCTATGGCTACACCTTC
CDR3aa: CASSESVMIGYGYTF

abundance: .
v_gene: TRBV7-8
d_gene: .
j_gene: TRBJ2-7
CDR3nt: TGTGCCAGCACGCGGAACCACGAGCAGTACTTC
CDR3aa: CASTRNHEQYF

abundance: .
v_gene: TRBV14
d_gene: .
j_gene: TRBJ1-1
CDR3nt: TGTGCCAGCAGCCCGGGATTTCGGACTTTCTTT
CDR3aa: CASSPGFRTFF

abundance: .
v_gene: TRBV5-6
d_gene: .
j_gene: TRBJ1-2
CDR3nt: TGTGCCAGCAGCTTACCGGGGGATGGCTACACCTTC
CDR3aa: CASSLPGDGYTF

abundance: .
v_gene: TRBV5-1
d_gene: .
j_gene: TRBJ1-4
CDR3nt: TGCGCCAGCAGCCCGGGGGCGGGGGCAAGTGAAAAACTGTTTTTT
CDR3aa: CASSPGAGASEKLFF

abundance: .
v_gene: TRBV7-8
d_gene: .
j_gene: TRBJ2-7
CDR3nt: TGTGCCAGCAGCCCCTCAGACTGGATAAACTCCTACGAGCAGTACTTC
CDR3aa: CASSPSDWINSYEQYF

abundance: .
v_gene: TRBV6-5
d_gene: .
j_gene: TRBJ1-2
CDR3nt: TGTGCCAGCAGTTACTCGGGTGGGTTCGGCTATGGCTACACCTTC
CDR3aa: CASSYSGGFGYGYTF

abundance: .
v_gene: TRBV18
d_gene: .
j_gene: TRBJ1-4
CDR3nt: TGTGCCAGCTCACAACAAGCGGGGGATAATGAAAAACTGTTTTTT
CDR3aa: CASSQQAGDNEKLFF

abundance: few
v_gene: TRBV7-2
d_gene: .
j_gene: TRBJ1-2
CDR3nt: TGTGCCAGCAGCACAACGTCTGGATCTCTTAACTATGGCTACACCTTC
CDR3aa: CASSTTSGSLNYGYTF

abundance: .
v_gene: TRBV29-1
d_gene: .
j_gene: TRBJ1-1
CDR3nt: TGCAGCGTTAGGACAGCCACTGAAGCTTTCTTT
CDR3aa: CSVRTATEAFF

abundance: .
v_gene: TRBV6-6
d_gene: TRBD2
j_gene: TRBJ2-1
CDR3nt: TGTGCCAGCAGTTATAGAGCGGGAGAAGGAAATGAGCAGTTCTTC
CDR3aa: CASSYRAGEGNEQFF

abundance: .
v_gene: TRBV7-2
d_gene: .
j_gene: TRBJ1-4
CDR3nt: TGTGCCAGCAGTCCAGGACAGTCTTATGAAAAACTGTTTTTT
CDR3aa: CASSPGQSYEKLFF

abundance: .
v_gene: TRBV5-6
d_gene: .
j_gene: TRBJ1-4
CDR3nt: TGTGCCAGCAGCGTTCTACAGGATGAAAAACTGTTTTTT
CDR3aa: CASSVLQDEKLFF

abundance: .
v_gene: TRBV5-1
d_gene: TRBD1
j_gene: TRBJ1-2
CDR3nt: TGCGCCAGCAGCTCCGGGACAGGGGGGTTAGGCTATGGCTACACCTTC
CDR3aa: CASSSGTGGLGYGYTF

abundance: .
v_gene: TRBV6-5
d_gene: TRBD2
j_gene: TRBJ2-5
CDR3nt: TGTGCCAGCAGTTCCACACTAGCGGGAGGGCCAGAGACCCAGTACTTC
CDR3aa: CASSSTLAGGPETQYF

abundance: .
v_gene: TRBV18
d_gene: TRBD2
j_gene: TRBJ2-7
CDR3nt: TGTGCCAGCTCAGCTGGACTAGCGGGAGTAGATGAGCAGTACTTC
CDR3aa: CASSAGLAGVDEQYF

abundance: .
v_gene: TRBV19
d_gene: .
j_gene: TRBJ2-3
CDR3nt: TGTGCCAGCCGGACAGTGGCCACAGATACGCAGTATTTT
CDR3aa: CASRTVATDTQYF

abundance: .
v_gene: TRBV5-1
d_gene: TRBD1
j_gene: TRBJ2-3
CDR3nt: TGCGCCAGCAGCTCCGACAGGGGTTACACAGATACGCAGTATTTT
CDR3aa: CASSSDRGYTDTQYF

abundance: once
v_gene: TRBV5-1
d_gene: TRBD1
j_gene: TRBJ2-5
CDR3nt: TGCGCCAGCAGCGTGGAGGGACAGGAAGAGACCCAGTACTTC
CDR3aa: CASSVEGQEETQYF

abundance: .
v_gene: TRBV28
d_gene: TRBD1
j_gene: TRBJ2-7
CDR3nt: TGTGCCAGCAGGCCGCCGGGACAGGGGCCCTACGAGCAGTACTTC
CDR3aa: CASRPPGQGPYEQYF

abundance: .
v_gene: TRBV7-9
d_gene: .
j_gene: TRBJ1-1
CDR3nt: TGTGCCAGCAGCTTTACAGGGATTAGCACTGAAGCTTTCTTT
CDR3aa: CASSFTGISTEAFF

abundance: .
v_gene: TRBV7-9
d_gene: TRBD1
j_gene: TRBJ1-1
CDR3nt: TGTGCCAGCAGCTATTGGACAGGGGGCTTTACTGAAGCTTTCTTT
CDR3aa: CASSYWTGGFTEAFF

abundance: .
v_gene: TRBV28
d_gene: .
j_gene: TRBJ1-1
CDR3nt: TGTGCCAGCAGGCCCATCATGAACACTGAAGCTTTCTTT
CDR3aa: CASRPIMNTEAFF

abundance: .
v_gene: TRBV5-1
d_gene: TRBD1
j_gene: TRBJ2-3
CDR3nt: TGCGCCAGCAGCGGAACTTTGAGGGGGACAGTGGATACGCAGTATTTT
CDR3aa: CASSGTLRGTVDTQYF

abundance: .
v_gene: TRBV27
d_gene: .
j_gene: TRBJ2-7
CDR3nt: TGTGCCAGCAGATCGGATTGGGCCGGCGACGAGCAGTACTTC
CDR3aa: CASRSDWAGDEQYF

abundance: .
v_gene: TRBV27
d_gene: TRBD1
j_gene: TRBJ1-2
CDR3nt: TGTGCCAGCAGAGGGGCCCGACAGGGTATTGCGTACTATGGCTACACCTTC
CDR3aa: CASRGARQGIAYYGYTF

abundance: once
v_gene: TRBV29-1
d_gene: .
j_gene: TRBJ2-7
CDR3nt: TGCAGCGTGGTGGGTGTCACAGGGCAGAACTACGAGCAGTACTTC
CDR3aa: CSVVGVTGQNYEQYF

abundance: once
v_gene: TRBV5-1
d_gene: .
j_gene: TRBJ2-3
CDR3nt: TGCGCCAGCAGCTTGGAAACCGGGACAACTTACACAGATACGCAGTATTTT
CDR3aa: CASSLETGTTYTDTQYF

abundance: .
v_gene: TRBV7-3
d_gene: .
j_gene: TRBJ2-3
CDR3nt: TGTGCCAGCAGCCTCCAAGCCCTGGGCACAGATACGCAGTATTTT
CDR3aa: CASSLQALGTDTQYF

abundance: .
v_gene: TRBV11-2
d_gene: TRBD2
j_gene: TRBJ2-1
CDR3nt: TGTGCCAGCAGCTTAGGACTAGCGGGATACAATGAGCAGTTCTTC
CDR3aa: CASSLGLAGYNEQFF

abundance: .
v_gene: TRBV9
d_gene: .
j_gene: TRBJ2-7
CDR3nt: TGTGCCAGCAGCGTAGGTCAGGGGGGATTCCTTTCCTACGAGCAGTACTTC
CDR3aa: CASSVGQGGFLSYEQYF

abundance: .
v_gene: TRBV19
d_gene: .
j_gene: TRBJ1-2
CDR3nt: TGTGCCAGTAGTATAGAGGGCAGCATACCCTATGGCTACACCTTC
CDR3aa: CASSIEGSIPYGYTF

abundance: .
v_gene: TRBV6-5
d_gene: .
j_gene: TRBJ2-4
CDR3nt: TGTGCCAGCAGTTACAGGGGTAATAGCAAAAACATTCAGTACTTC
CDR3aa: CASSYRGNSKNIQYF

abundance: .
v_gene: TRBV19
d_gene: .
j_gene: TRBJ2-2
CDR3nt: TGTGCCAGTAGGACGACAGGCCCCGGAAACACCGGGGAGCTGTTTTTT
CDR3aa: CASRTTGPGNTGELFF

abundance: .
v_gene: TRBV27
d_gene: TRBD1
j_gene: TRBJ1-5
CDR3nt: TGTGCCAGCAGTTTACAGGCAGGGGGCCTAAGCAATCAGCCCCAGCATTTT
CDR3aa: CASSLQAGGLSNQPQHF